The source of this T cell receptor (beta chain) is a study of T cell responses to AZD1222 COVID-19 vaccine (TCRdb year 2021). Some background on the complete study: AZD1222 recipients with second doses at about 4 weeks or about 12 weeks were pooled, because spike-specific TCR depth and breadth did not differ between schedules. TCR sequencing was performed for approximately 240 trial participants, of whom about 200 were given two doses of AZD1222 and 26 were given two doses of MenACWY control vaccine. Trial participants were enrolled into age subgroups of 18-55, 56-69 and 70-plus years, which contained approximately 150, 30 and 60 TCR-sequenced participants, respectively.

Points on this clone: What antigen it recognizes has not been identified. Base qualities are missing; no much larger clone stands one base away.

Study-wide conclusions, independent of this receptor: After two AZD1222 doses, both the breadth and the depth of spike-specific TCRs were significantly higher than at day 0 and than in MenACWY recipients. Because no day 14 peak-response samples were available, the repertoires could be characterized only after the peak T cell response. The whole spike protein was spanned by vaccine-associated CD4 TCRs, and dominant responses were seen in regions 160-218 and 743-854. Conclusions about previously exposed vaccinees were limited because only five to seven AZD1222 recipients were SARS-CoV-2 seropositive at baseline. Participants were mostly white British and included more females than males, and it was suggested by the authors that clonal diversity may have been underestimated. Nearly half of unique spike-specific TCRs reportedly recognized epitopes outside regions mutated in the B.1.351 and B.1.1.7 variants. In the small 56-69-year group, the increase in depth fell short of significance, most likely because of low power.

The V and J ends are trimmed by 2 bases and 6 bases, leaving 2 bases between them. CDR1 and CDR2 were assigned from the germline V gene as SGHTA and FQGNSA. The CDR3 spans 11 residues, from the cysteine through the phenylalanine. Of all the DNA, just the CDR3 is kept, 33 bases in frame from base 1. The time point label for this specimen denotes: baseline before first vaccination. Vaccinee samples came from UK trials COV001 and COV002, including a single-blind randomized controlled phase 2/3 trial of AZD1222 (ChAdOx1 nCoV-19) in healthy adults. For TCRbeta chain sequencing, PBMC samples were collected from trial participants at day 0 and at day 28 after the second dose. The CDR3 regions of human TCRbeta chains were subjected to immunosequencing. Processing in the source paper ran as follows. TCRs in the repertoires were matched against a reference library of SARS-CoV-2-specific TCRs that had been generated with the MIRA antigen-specificity platform. Breadth meant the fraction of unique TCRs that were SARS-CoV-2-associated, whereas depth meant the fraction of total T cells that were SARS-CoV-2-associated. Using the MIRA data, every spike-specific TCR was mapped to the spike region that the TCR reacted to and assigned to either a CD4 or a CD8 class. Log10-transformed breadth and depth values were compared by one-way ANOVA with Sidak's multiple comparisons tests. What TCRdb holds here is the immuneACCESS table cut down to in-frame rearrangements. Part of the clones is not present; checked against another copy, under half of the missing clones reflect an unresolved V gene, and the others are unexplained. D and trimming were read from the DNA, whereas the V and J calls and clone size are those reported in that table. The table for this sample lists 120,000 or so clones; roughly 91% of them were counted only once. Under 35% of the sample is taken by the ten largest.

This TCR was sampled from an adult in good health. The chain couples TRBV7-2 to TRBJ2-1; confidence is insufficient to name the D gene. The sample in question was peripheral blood, obtained on day 0 of AZD1222 vaccination. The CDR3: CASSLFNEQFF. The base sequence is TGTGCCAGCAGCTTATTCAATGAGCAGTTCTTC.